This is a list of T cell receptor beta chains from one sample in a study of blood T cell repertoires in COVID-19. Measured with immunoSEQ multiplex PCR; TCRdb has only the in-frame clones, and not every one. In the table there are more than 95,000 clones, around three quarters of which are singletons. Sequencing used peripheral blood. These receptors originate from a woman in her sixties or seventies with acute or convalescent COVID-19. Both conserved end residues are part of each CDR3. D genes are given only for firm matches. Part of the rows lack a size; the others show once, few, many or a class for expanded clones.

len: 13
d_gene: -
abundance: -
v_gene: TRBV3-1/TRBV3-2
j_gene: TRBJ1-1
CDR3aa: CASSPTPGGEAFF
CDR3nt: TGTGCCAGCAGCCCCACCCCCGGGGGTGAAGCTTTCTTT

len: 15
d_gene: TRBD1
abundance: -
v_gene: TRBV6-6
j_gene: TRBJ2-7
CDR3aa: CASSTDRVLRNEQYF
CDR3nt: TGTGCCAGCAGTACCGACAGGGTTTTAAGGAACGAGCAGTACTTC

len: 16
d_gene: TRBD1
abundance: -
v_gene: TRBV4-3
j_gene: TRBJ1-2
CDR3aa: CASSQDLGGAKYGYTF
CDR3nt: TGCGCCAGCAGCCAAGATTTAGGGGGCGCAAAGTATGGCTACACCTTC

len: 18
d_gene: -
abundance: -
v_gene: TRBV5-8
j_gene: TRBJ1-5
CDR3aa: CASTPLSRFDRREQPQHF
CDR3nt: TGTGCCAGCACCCCCCTTAGTAGGTTCGACAGAAGGGAACAGCCCCAGCATTTT

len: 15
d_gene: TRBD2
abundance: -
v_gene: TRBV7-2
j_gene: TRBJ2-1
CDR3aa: CASSTSGTAYNEQFF
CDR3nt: TGTGCCAGCAGCACTAGCGGGACGGCCTACAATGAGCAGTTCTTC

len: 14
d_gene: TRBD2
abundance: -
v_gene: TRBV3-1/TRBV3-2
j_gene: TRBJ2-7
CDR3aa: CASSPSGNSYEQYF
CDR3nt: TGTGCCAGCAGCCCCAGCGGGAACTCCTACGAGCAGTACTTC

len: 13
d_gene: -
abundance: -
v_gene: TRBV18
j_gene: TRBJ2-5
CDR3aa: CASSQGDQETQYF
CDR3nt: TGTGCCAGCTCACAAGGGGACCAAGAGACCCAGTACTTC

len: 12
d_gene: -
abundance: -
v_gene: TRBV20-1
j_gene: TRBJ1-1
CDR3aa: CSASTRDTEAFF
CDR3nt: TGCAGTGCTAGTACGAGGGACACTGAAGCTTTCTTT

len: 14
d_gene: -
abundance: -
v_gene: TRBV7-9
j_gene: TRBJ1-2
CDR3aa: CASTRSGGLGGYTF
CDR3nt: TGTGCCAGCACCCGGTCGGGGGGGTTAGGCGGCTACACCTTC

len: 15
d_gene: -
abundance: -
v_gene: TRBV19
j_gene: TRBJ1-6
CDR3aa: CASSITGIYNSPLHF
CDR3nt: TGTGCCAGTAGTATAACCGGGATTTATAATTCACCCCTCCACTTT

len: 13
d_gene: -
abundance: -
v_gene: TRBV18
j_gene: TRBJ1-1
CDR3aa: CASSPGQNTEAFF
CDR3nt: TGTGCCAGCTCACCAGGACAAAACACTGAAGCTTTCTTT

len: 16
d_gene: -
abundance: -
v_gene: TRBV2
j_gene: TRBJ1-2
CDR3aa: CASRDWERASNYGYTF
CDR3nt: TGTGCCAGCAGGGACTGGGAGAGGGCTTCTAACTATGGCTACACCTTC

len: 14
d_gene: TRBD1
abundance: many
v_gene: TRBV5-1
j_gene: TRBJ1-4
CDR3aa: CASSYGQDNEKLFF
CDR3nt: TGCGCCAGCAGCTATGGACAGGATAATGAAAAACTGTTTTTT

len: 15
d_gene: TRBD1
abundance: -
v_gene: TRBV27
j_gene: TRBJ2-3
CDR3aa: CASSFDRGPTDTQYF
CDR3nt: TGTGCCAGCAGTTTCGACAGGGGGCCGACAGATACGCAGTATTTT

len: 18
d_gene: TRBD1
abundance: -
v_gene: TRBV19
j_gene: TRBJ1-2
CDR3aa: CASSISPTGVGSNYGYTF
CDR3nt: TGTGCCAGTAGTATTTCTCCGACAGGGGTTGGTTCAAACTATGGCTACACCTTC

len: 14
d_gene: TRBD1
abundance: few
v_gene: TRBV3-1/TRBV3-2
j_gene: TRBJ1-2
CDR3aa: CASTRQGAPYGYTF
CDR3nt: TGTGCCAGCACCCGACAGGGAGCACCCTATGGCTACACCTTC